This is a list of T cell receptor beta chains from one sample in a study of CD8 T cells in ankylosing spondylitis. TCRdb processed the 5' RACE reads anew with MiXCR; each CDR3 protein has one entry. Altogether around 210,000 distinct CDR3 sequences are present, roughly 8.2% being singletons, with the ten largest covering 4% to 5%. Sequenced: blood, either unsorted or a sorted T cell fraction (not recorded which). These receptors came from a female donor with ankylosing spondylitis or in good health (not recorded which). CDR3s include the opening cysteine and the closing phenylalanine or tryptophan. Each record gives: clone size, J gene, D gene, V gene, CDR3 protein, CDR3 DNA. A D gene is named only where the DNA matches it firmly. Some rows have no size entry. The others give once, few or many, or a class for an expanded clone.

>many|TRBJ2-7|.|TRBV6-2/TRBV6-3
CASSNSGPSYEQYF
TGTGCCAGCAGCAATAGCGGACCCTCCTACGAGCAGTACTTC
>many|TRBJ2-7|.|TRBV6-1
CASGSSGTTIPYEQYF
TGTGCCAGCGGAAGTTCCGGGACAACGATTCCCTACGAGCAGTACTTC
>.|TRBJ2-3|TRBD2|TRBV4-3
CASSQEPAGGGDTQYF
TGCGCCAGCAGCCAAGAACCAGCGGGAGGAGGAGATACGCAGTATTTT
>.|TRBJ2-3|.|TRBV20-1
CSARLVRTDTQYF
TGCAGTGCTAGGCTAGTGCGGACAGATACGCAGTATTTT
>few|TRBJ2-1|TRBD2|TRBV7-2
CASSLLAGGPLDEQFF
TGTGCCAGCAGCTTACTAGCGGGAGGGCCCTTGGATGAGCAGTTCTTC
>.|TRBJ2-1|TRBD2|TRBV7-9
CASSLLAGGPGGEQFF
TGTGCCAGCAGCTTACTGGCGGGAGGGCCGGGGGGTGAGCAGTTCTTC
>many|TRBJ2-1|TRBD2|TRBV7-6
CASSSGLAVEMGDEQFF
TGTGCCAGCAGCTCGGGACTAGCGGTGGAAATGGGAGATGAGCAGTTCTTC
>many|TRBJ2-2|.|TRBV9
CASSALGVSGELFF
TGTGCCAGCAGCGCTCTAGGGGTTAGCGGGGAGCTGTTTTTT
>.|TRBJ1-2|.|TRBV2
CASSSEANYGYTF
TGTGCCAGCAGCAGCGAAGCTAACTATGGCTACACCTTC
>many|TRBJ2-4|TRBD2|TRBV11-2
CASSPRTSGSWVKNIQYF
TGTGCCAGCAGCCCAAGGACTAGCGGGAGTTGGGTCAAAAACATTCAGTACTTC
>many|TRBJ2-2|.|TRBV3-1
CASSQTNTGELFF
TGTGCCAGCAGCCAAACAAACACCGGGGAGCTGTTTTTT
>few|TRBJ2-3|TRBD1|TRBV5-1
CASSGRGGRTDTQYF
TGCGCCAGCAGCGGCCGAGGGGGCCGGACAGATACGCAGTATTTT
>many|TRBJ2-5|TRBD2|TRBV9
CASSGGGGLPSETQYF
TGTGCCAGCAGCGGAGGTGGGGGACTACCCTCCGAGACCCAGTACTTC
>.|TRBJ1-2|.|TRBV29-1
CSVGEGGYTF
TGCAGCGTTGGGGAGGGGGGCTACACCTTC
>many|TRBJ2-1|.|TRBV20-1
CSARPNGRGEDEQFF
TGCAGTGCTAGGCCCAACGGGAGAGGGGAGGATGAGCAGTTCTTC
>.|TRBJ2-1|TRBD1|TRBV6-1
CASSERDRGPREQFF
TGTGCCAGCAGTGAACGGGACAGGGGGCCGCGGGAGCAGTTCTTC
>many|TRBJ2-7|TRBD2|TRBV5-1
CASSLRLAGGNEQYF
TGCGCCAGCAGCTTGAGGCTAGCGGGAGGGAACGAGCAGTACTTC
>many|TRBJ2-1|.|TRBV12-3/TRBV12-4
CASSFRGNEQFF
TGTGCCAGCAGTTTCCGGGGCAATGAGCAGTTCTTC
>many|TRBJ2-5|TRBD1|TRBV29-1
CSVAGTGDYQETQYF
TGCAGCGTTGCTGGGACAGGGGATTACCAAGAGACCCAGTACTTC
>many|TRBJ2-2|.|TRBV20-1
CSAAGSENTGELFF
TGCAGTGCCGCCGGGAGTGAAAACACCGGGGAGCTGTTTTTT
>many|TRBJ2-7|.|TRBV5-1
CASRPGGNHEQYF
TGCGCCAGCCGCCCCGGGGGAAACCACGAGCAGTACTTC
>.|TRBJ2-6|TRBD2|TRBV2
CASSKREPSGANVLTF
TGTGCCAGCAGCAAGCGGGAACCTTCTGGGGCCAACGTCCTGACTTTC
>many|TRBJ1-2|.|TRBV12-3/TRBV12-4
CASSFRSRAGYTF
TGTGCCAGCAGTTTCCGGAGCAGGGCTGGCTACACCTTC
>.|TRBJ2-1|.|TRBV9
CASSDLSYNEQFF
TGTGCCAGCAGCGACCTCTCCTACAATGAGCAGTTCTTC